A single count supports the clone carrying this TCR beta chain. These data belong to a study of cytomegalovirus exposure and HLA in healthy donors. Study-wide background: The roughly 130 validation repertoires used the same platform as the 650 to 850 first-cohort repertoires (as reported by a later analysis).

Clones were read by immunoSEQ multiplex PCR, and TCRdb kept only the in-frame ones, dropping some. This sample has roughly 230,000 clones, with 90% found just once. The CDR3 spans 11 residues. Germline CDR1 reads SQVTM; CDR2 reads ANQGSEA. Between the trimmed V and J ends, which lost 1 base and 3 bases, there was a span of 4 bases. Sequencing used PBMCs. The sequence was obtained from a woman aged 25 to 39 in good health and CMV-seronegative. The rearrangement uses TRBV29-1 and TRBJ2-7; D uncertain. CDR3: CSVEVGYEQYF. The CDR3 DNA reads as TGCAGCGTTGAAGTTGGCTACGAGCAGTACTTC.